This T cell receptor (beta chain) emerged from a study of T-cell memory formation after mild COVID-19. CDR1 and CDR2 from the germline V gene are SGHTA and FQGNSA. The CDR3 has 14 amino acids. With 5 bases removed from V and 7 bases from J, the gap between germline ends came to 14 bases. MiXCR, applied by TCRdb to the 5' RACE reads, yields one record per CDR3 protein. This table holds 210,000 or so distinct CDR3 sequences, 10% to 13% found once. This receptor was obtained from a young man who had mild COVID-19 (a few samples of this study predate the infection). Cell type and time point are not known. V is TRBV7-2 and J is TRBJ2-2; tentative D call: TRBD2 (6 bases). The sample was PBMCs or a T cell subset sorted from them (not recorded which). The CDR3 sequence is CASSPWRGGGELFF. CDR3 sequence (DNA): TGTGCCAGCAGCCCGTGGAGGGGCGGCGGGGAGCTGTTTTTT. Looking up the rest from reference TRBV7-2 and TRBJ2-2 gives the full variable domain: GAGVSQSPSNKVTEKGKDVELRCDPISGHTALYWYRQSLGQGLEFLIYFQGNSAPDKSGLPSDRFSAERTGGSVSTLTIQRTQQEDSAVYLCASSPWRGGGELFFGEGSRLTVL.